The next 26 T cell receptor beta chains were all read from a single sample in a study of blood T cell repertoires in COVID-19. Generated by immunoSEQ multiplex PCR, the TCRdb table keeps only in-frame clones and is missing some. This sample has over 35,000 clones, with nearly 70% found just once. Material: peripheral blood. The receptors come from a man older than 75 with acute or convalescent COVID-19.

This clone was counted a few times. This chain links TRBV4-3 with TRBJ2-3; 8 bases fit TRBD2. J gave up 2 bases and V 3 bases, and 10 bases lay outside the gene matches. The CDR3 runs to 17 residues. Germline V gives CDR1 LGHNA, CDR2 YSLEER. CDR3 region: CASSHLPLAEVTDTQYF. As DNA, the CDR3 is TGCGCCAGCAGCCATCTTCCACTAGCGGAGGTCACAGATACGCAGTATTTT.

This chain uses TRBV3-1 (or the pseudogene TRBV3-2) with TRBJ1-3; D is ambiguous. The ends were cut back, 4 bases at V and 0 bases at J, with 7 bases in the middle. This CDR3 comprises 14 residues. Looked up from germline, CDR1 is LGHDT and CDR2 is YNNKEL (reference sequence). In DNA, the CDR3 is TGTGCCAGCAGCCTTACGAGCTCTGGAAACACCATATATTTT. Its translation: CASSLTSSGNTIYF.

The genes are TRBV5-8 and TRBJ2-1, with 7 nucleotides matching TRBD2. The CDR3 totals 15 residues. The junction had 10 bases not matched to a gene; V was cut back by 2 bases and J by 8 bases. The V gene's germline CDR1 is SGHTS and CDR2 YDEGEE. The CDR3: CASSFDGGRIDEQFF. CDR3 coding DNA: TGTGCCAGCAGCTTTGACGGCGGGAGAATCGATGAGCAGTTCTTC.

The V call is TRBV6-5, the J call TRBJ1-1, with a tentative D call TRBD1 (5 bases). Per germline, CDR1 MNHEY and CDR2 SVGAGI. The CDR3 covers 14 residues. Trimming left V 2 bases short and J 4 bases short, with 11 bases between. The CDR3 is CASSYGEGTTEAFF. The CDR3 nucleotides are TGTGCCAGCAGTTACGGGGAGGGGACCACTGAAGCTTTCTTT.

This chain links TRBV5-4 with TRBJ1-4; D is perhaps TRBD1 (6 bases). Germline lookup yields CDR1 SGHNT and CDR2 YYREEE (reference sequence). V lost 0 bases to trimming and J lost 8 bases, with 17 bases between them. The CDR3 is 16 amino acids. In nucleotides, the CDR3 is TGTGCCAGCAGCTTGGGGGGTCGGGGGGCTAGAGAAAAACTGTTTTTT. As protein: CASSLGGRGAREKLFF.

V gene TRBV6-5 combines with J gene TRBJ2-3, with 9 bases aligning to TRBD1. Germline loops: CDR1 MNHEY, CDR2 SVGAGI. V lost 5 bases, J lost 4 bases, and 4 bases stayed unmatched. This CDR3 comprises 14 residues. The DNA for the CDR3 is TGTGCCAGCAGTCCGGGACAGGGTGCAGATACGCAGTATTTT. Its protein product is CASSPGQGADTQYF.

J is TRBJ1-2 and V is TRBV6-5, with 7 bases that match TRBD1. The germline V gene has CDR1 MNHEY and CDR2 SVGAGI. V trimming: 5 bases; J trimming: 0 bases; junction bases outside the gene matches: 3. The CDR3 length is 14 residues. As DNA, the CDR3 is TGTGCCAGCAGTAGGGACAGATCTAACTATGGCTACACCTTC. Residues: CASSRDRSNYGYTF.

This clone was counted a single time. The chain combines TRBV6-1 with TRBJ1-2, with 11 bases fitting TRBD1. V was clipped by 3 bases and J by 8 bases; unmatched bases: 11. From germline, CDR1 is MNHNS and CDR2 SASEGT. This CDR3 has 16 residues. CDR3 protein: CASSEGGQGATEGYTF. CDR3 bases: TGTGCCAGCAGTGAGGGTGGACAGGGGGCTACGGAAGGCTACACCTTC.

This chain joins TRBV5-1 and TRBJ1-2; possible D gene TRBD1, 5 bases. The CDR3 consists of 13 residues. Deletions cut 5 bases from V and 3 bases from J, with 11 bases between. Germline V gene data show CDR1 as SGHRS and CDR2 as YFSETQ. The CDR3 here is CASRLTGDYGYTF. The DNA of the CDR3 is TGCGCCAGCAGACTAACAGGAGACTATGGCTACACCTTC. Full variable domain (rest looked up from reference TRBV5-1 and TRBJ1-2): KAGVTQTPRYLIKTRGQQVTLSCSPISGHRSVSWYQQTPGQGLQFLFEYFSETQRNKGNFPGRFSGRQFSNSRSEMNVSTLELGDSALYLCASRLTGDYGYTFGSGTRLTVV.

This clone showed up just a few times. The chain combines TRBV7-6 with TRBJ2-2; the match to TRBD2 covers 8 bases. The germline V gene encodes CDR1 SGHVS and CDR2 FNYEAQ. The CDR3 is 16 residues long. V lost 2 bases, J lost 0 bases, and 2 bases stayed unmatched. The CDR3 region is CASSLSGGPNTGELFF. The CDR3 nucleotides are TGTGCCAGCAGCTTAAGCGGGGGCCCGAACACCGGGGAGCTGTTTTTT.

This clone was detected only once. V and J are TRBV4-3 and TRBJ2-1; D is unclear. Germline values: CDR1 LGHNA, CDR2 YSLEER. This CDR3 has 17 amino acids. Trimming cost V 1 base and J 0 bases, with 13 bases left between them. Written as DNA, the CDR3 is TGCGCCAGCAGCCAAGGGCCCTCGAAAAGCTCCTACAATGAGCAGTTCTTC. Its protein product is CASSQGPSKSSYNEQFF.

The gene calls are TRBV9 and TRBJ1-1; 8 nucleotides match TRBD1. Germline V lookup: CDR1 SGDLS, CDR2 YYNGEE. The ends lost 4 bases at V and 5 bases at J; junction bases unmatched: 7. This CDR3 has 14 amino acids. The CDR3 loop is CASSPRTGRTEAFF. CDR3 sequence (DNA): TGTGCCAGCAGCCCCCGGACAGGGCGAACTGAAGCTTTCTTT.

This clone was counted only a few times. This chain's CDR3 is CASSQGLGSGYTYEQYF. CDR3 DNA sequence: TGCGCCAGCAGCCAAGGTCTTGGTAGCGGATATACCTACGAGCAGTACTTC. The rearrangement links TRBV4-3 to TRBJ2-7, with D tentatively TRBD2 (6 bases). Trimming left V 1 base short and J 2 bases short, with 18 bases between. CDR1 and CDR2 from the germline V gene are LGHNA and YSLEER. CDR3 length: 17 amino acids.

This clone has only one observation. The rearrangement joins TRBV5-1 to TRBJ2-1; 8 bases are a match to TRBD1. The length of the CDR3 is 12 residues. J was trimmed by 8 bases and V by 8 bases; bases with no gene match: 6. The germline gives CDR1 SGHRS, CDR2 YFSETQ. CDR3 amino acids: CASGQGADEQFF. CDR3 coding DNA: TGCGCCAGTGGACAGGGTGCGGATGAGCAGTTCTTC.

The V gene is TRBV7-2, the J gene TRBJ2-1, with 10 bases identical to TRBD2. Germline V gene lookup returns CDR1 SGHTA and CDR2 FQGNSA. Germline trimming cut 5 bases from V and 4 bases from J; bases unmatched to any gene: 8. The CDR3 spans 16 residues. The CDR3 DNA follows: TGTGCCAGCAGCACCACTAGCGGGACCATATACAATGAGCAGTTCTTC. Amino acid sequence: CASSTTSGTIYNEQFF.

V usage is TRBV10-3 and J usage is TRBJ1-1, with D tentatively TRBD1 (6 bases). The germline V gene has CDR1 ENHRY and CDR2 SYGVKD. This CDR3 spans 13 amino acids. V shed 11 bases and J shed 2 bases, with 15 bases lying between them. CDR3 DNA: TGTGCCGTGTACAGGGAGCCCAACACTGAAGCTTTCTTT. It yields the protein CAVYREPNTEAFF.

This clone has a handful of counts. The chain links TRBV6-5 to TRBJ1-1; D possibly corresponds to TRBD1 (5 bases). The CDR3 loop spans 15 amino acids. Germline V gives CDR1 MNHEY, CDR2 SVGAGI. Trimming pared 4 bases from V and 0 bases from J, leaving 12 bases between. The CDR3 reads CASSSGLRMNTEAFF. The CDR3 nucleotides are TGTGCCAGCAGTTCAGGGCTACGGATGAACACTGAAGCTTTCTTT.

The CDR3 region has the DNA TGCGCCAGCAGTGAAGAGACAGGGGGCCTTAACACTGAAGCTTTCTTT. Its translation: CASSEETGGLNTEAFF. The rearrangement links TRBV10-2 to TRBJ1-1; 10 bases map to TRBD1. The germline V gene has CDR1 WSHSY and CDR2 SAAADI. The ends lost 3 bases at V and 2 bases at J; junction bases unmatched: 6. The CDR3 is 16 amino acids.

This rearrangement joins TRBV10-3 to TRBJ2-6, with a weak D call TRBD2 (6 bases). CDR1 ENHRY and CDR2 SYGVKD come from the germline V gene. Trimming stripped 7 bases from V and 4 bases from J, with 17 bases between. There are 16 residues in the CDR3. The CDR3 loop reads CAIIGGKSLGANVLTF. CDR3 in DNA: TGTGCCATCATCGGCGGGAAGTCGCTGGGGGCCAACGTCCTGACTTTC.

The chain couples TRBV5-6 to TRBJ1-5; TRBD1 aligns across 12 bases. Unmatched junction bases numbered 6, after V lost 5 bases and J lost 0 bases. The CDR3 loop spans 17 amino acids. Germline loops: CDR1 SGHDT, CDR2 YYEEEE. Here the CDR3 DNA reads TGTGCCAGCAGTTCCGGGACAGGGGGCTATAGCAATCAGCCCCAGCATTTT. Translation: CASSSGTGGYSNQPQHF.

The V and J genes are TRBV18 and TRBJ1-1; TRBD1 agrees at 7 bases. Germline loops: CDR1 KGHSH, CDR2 LQKENI. V lost 3 bases to trimming and J lost 4 bases; unmatched junction nucleotides: 2. This CDR3 contains 13 residues. The chain's CDR3 is CASSPAGGTEAFF. In nucleotides, the CDR3 is TGTGCCAGCTCACCCGCAGGGGGCACTGAAGCTTTCTTT.

The J gene is TRBJ1-5, the V gene TRBV19; 9 bases fit TRBD1. Germline values: CDR1 LNHDA, CDR2 SQIVND (reference sequence). CDR3 length: 17 amino acids. V trimming: 6 bases; J trimming: 0 bases; junction bases outside the gene matches: 9. In DNA, the CDR3 is TGTGCCAGTAGGGGGACAGGGTGGATCGGTAGCAATCAGCCCCAGCATTTT. Protein product: CASRGTGWIGSNQPQHF.

This chain joins TRBV6-5 and TRBJ1-2; no clear D gene. The CDR3 has 13 residues. Germline V gives CDR1 MNHEY, CDR2 SVGAGI. The V and J ends lost 3 bases and 1 base respectively, with 6 bases between them. The CDR3 DNA reads TGTGCCAGCAGTTATGAGGTTAACTATGGCTACACCTTC. Translating it yields CASSYEVNYGYTF.

This clone was seen a handful of times. The chain links TRBV29-1 to TRBJ2-1, with TRBD2 matching 8 bases. The CDR3 covers 14 residues. V trimming: 6 bases; J trimming: 0 bases; junction bases outside the gene matches: 4. Looked up from germline, CDR1 is SQVTM and CDR2 is ANQGSEA. CDR3 bases: TGCAGCGTCTCGACTAGCGCCTCCTACAATGAGCAGTTCTTC. Its translation: CSVSTSASYNEQFF.

The CDR3 DNA is TGTGCCAGTAGTATTGGACAGGGGTCTGGAAACACCATATATTTT. Protein: CASSIGQGSGNTIYF. The chain uses TRBV19 and TRBJ1-3, with 9 bases that match TRBD1. The CDR3 consists of 15 residues. The germline gives CDR1 LNHDA, CDR2 SQIVND (reference sequence). Unmatched junction bases numbered 1, after V lost 3 bases and J lost 1 base.

In its sample, this clone was seen a few times. The rearrangement uses TRBV15 and TRBJ2-2; 10 bases match TRBD2. The germline gives CDR1 LNHNV, CDR2 YYDKDF (reference sequence). This CDR3 is 16 amino acids long. V dropped 1 base and J dropped 3; count of bases not matched to a gene: 2. For the CDR3, the DNA is TGTGCCACCAGCAGAGGGCTAGCGGGAGACACCGGGGAGCTGTTTTTT. This sequence encodes CATSRGLAGDTGELFF.